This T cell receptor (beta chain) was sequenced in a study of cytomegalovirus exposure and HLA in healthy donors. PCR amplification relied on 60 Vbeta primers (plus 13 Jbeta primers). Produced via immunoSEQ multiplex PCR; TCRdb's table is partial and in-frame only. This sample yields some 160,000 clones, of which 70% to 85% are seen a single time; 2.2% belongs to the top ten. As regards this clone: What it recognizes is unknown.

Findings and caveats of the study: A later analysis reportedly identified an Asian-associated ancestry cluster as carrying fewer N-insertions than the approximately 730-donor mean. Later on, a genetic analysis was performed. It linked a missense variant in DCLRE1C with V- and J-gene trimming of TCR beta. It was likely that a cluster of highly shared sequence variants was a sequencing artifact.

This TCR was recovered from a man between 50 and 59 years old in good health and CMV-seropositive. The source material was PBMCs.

This chain's CDR3 is CASTLMAGANYEQYF. The CDR3 DNA is TGTGCCAGCACCTTGATGGCTGGAGCAAACTACGAGCAGTACTTC. This chain joins TRBV6-6 and TRBJ2-5; D gene uncertain. The DNA end favors TRBJ2-7, so the J call may be wrong. This CDR3 has 15 amino acids. In germline, CDR1 is MNHNY, CDR2 SVGAGI (reference sequence).